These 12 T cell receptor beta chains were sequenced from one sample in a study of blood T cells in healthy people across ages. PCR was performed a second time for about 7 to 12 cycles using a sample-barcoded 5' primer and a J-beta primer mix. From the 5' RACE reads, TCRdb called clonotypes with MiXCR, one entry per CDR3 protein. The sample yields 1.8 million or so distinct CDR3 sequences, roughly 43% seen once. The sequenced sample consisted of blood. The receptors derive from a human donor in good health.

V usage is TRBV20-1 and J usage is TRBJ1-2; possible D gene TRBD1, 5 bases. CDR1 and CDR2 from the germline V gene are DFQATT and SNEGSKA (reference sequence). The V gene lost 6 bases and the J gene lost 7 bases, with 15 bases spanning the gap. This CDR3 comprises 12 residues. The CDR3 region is CSASQGSIGYTF. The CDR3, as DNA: TGCAGTGCCAGTCAGGGTTCGATTGGCTACACCTTC.

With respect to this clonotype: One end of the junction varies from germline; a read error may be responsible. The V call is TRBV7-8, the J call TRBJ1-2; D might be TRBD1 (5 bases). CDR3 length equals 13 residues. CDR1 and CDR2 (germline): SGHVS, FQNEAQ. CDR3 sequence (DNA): TGTGCCACCGAGGCAGGGACTAACTATGACTACACCTTC. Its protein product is CATEAGTNYDYTF.

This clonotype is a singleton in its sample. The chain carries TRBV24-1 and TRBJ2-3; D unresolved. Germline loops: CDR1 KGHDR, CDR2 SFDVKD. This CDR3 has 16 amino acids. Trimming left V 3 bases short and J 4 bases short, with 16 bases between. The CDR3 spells CATSDKARMLADTQYF. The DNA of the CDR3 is TGTGCCACCAGTGATAAAGCCCGGATGCTGGCAGATACGCAGTATTTT.

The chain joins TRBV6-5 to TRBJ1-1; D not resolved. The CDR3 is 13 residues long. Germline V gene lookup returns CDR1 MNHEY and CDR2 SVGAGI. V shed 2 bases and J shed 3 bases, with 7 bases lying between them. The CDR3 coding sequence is TGTGCCAGCAGTTACGAGGAGGACACTGAAGCTTTCTTT. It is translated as CASSYEEDTEAFF.

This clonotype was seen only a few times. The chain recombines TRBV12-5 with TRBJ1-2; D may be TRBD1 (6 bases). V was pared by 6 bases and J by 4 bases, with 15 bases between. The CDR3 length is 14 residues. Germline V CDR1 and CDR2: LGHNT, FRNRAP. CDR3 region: CASGPGQRPYGYTF. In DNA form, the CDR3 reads TGTGCTAGTGGGCCTGGACAGCGGCCCTATGGCTACACCTTC.

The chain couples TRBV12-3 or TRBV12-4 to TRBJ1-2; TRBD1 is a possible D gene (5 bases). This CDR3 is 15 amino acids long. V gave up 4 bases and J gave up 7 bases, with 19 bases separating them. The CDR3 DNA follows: TGTGCCAGCAGTTCCTGGACATTCCCTTTCGCTGGCTACACCTTC. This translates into CASSSWTFPFAGYTF.

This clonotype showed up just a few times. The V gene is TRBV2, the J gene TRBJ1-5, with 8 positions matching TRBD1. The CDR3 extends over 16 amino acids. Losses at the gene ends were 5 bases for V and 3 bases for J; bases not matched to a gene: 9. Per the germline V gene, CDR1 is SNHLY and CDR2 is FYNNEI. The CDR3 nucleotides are TGTGCCAGCAGTAGCCAGGGGGCGTCGAACAATCAGCCCCAGCATTTT. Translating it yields CASSSQGASNNQPQHF.

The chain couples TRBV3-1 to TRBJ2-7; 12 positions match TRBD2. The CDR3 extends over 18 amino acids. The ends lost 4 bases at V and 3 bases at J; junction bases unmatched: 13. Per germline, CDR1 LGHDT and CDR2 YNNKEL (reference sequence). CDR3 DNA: TGTGCCAGCAGCCGATCCGGGACTAGCGGGTGGGTCTTCTACGAGCAGTACTTC. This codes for CASSRSGTSGWVFYEQYF.

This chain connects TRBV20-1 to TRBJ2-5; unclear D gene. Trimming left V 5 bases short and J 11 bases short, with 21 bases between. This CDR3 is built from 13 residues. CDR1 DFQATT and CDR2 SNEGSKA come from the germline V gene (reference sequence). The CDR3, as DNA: TGCAGTGCTCGATACGTTGTCTCCAATGAGCAGTACTTC. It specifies CSARYVVSNEQYF.

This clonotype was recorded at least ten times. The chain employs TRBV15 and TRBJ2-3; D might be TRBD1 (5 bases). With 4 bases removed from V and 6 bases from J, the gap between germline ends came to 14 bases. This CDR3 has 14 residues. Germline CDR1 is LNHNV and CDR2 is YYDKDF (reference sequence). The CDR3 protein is CATSKGQGPDTQYF. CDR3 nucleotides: TGTGCCACCAGCAAGGGCCAGGGTCCGGATACGCAGTATTTT.

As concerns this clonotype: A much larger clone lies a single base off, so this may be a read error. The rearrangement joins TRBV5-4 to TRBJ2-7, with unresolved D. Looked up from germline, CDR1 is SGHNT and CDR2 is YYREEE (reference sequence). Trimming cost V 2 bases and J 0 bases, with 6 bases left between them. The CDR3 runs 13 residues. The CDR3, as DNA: TGTGCCAGCAGCTTCATAAGCTCCTACGAGCAGTACTTC. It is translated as CASSFISSYEQYF.

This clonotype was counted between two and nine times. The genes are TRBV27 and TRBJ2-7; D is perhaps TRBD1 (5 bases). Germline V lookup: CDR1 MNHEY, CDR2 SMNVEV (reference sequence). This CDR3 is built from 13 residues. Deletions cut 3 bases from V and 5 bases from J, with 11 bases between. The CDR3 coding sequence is TGTGCCAGCAGTTTCCAACAGGACCACGAGCAGTACTTC. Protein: CASSFQQDHEQYF.